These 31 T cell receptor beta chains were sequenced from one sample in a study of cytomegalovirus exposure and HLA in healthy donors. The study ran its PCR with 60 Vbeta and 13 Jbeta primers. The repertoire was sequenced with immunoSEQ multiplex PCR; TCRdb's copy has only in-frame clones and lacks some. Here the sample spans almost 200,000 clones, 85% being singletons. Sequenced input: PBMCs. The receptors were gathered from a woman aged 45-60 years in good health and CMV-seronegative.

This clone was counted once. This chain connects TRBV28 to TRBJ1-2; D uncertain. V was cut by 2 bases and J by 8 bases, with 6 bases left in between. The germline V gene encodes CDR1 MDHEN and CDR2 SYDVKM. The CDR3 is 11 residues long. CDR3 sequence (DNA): TGTGCCAGCAGTTTACTAGGCGGCTACACCTTC. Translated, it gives CASSLLGGYTF.

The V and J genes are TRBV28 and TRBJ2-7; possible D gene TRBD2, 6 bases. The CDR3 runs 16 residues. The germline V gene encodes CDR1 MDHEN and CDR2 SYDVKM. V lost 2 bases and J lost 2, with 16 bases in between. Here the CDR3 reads CASSLERRGPTYEQYF. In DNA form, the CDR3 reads TGTGCCAGCAGTTTAGAGCGGCGGGGACCAACCTACGAGCAGTACTTC.

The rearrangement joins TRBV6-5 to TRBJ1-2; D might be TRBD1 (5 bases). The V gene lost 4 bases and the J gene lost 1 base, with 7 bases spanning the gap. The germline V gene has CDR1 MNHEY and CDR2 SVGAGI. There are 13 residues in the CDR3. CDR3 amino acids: CASSSTVNYGYTF. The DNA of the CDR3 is TGTGCCAGCAGTTCGACAGTTAACTATGGCTACACCTTC.

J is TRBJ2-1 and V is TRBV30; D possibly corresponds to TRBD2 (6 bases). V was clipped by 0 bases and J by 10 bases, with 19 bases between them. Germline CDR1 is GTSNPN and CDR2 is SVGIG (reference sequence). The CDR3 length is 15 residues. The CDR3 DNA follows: TGTGCCTGGAGTGTATCAGCGGGCCTCCGGGGGGAGCAGTTCTTC. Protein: CAWSVSAGLRGEQFF.

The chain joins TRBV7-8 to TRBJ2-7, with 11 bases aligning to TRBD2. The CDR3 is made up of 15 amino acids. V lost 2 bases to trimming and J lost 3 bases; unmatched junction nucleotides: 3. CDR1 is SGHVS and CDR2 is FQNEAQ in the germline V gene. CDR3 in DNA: TGTGCCAGCAGCTTATCCCTAGCGGGAGGCTACGAGCAGTACTTC. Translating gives CASSLSLAGGYEQYF.

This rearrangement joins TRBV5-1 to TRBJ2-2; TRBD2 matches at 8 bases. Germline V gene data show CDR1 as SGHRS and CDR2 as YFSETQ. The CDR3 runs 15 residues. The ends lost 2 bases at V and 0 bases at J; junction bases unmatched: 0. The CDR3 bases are TGCGCCAGCAGCTTTAGCGGGACGAACACCGGGGAGCTGTTTTTT. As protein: CASSFSGTNTGELFF.

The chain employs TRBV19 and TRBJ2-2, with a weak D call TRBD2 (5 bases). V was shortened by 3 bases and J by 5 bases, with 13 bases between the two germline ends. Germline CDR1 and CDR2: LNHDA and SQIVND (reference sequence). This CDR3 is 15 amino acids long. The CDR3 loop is CASSITSLVTGELFF. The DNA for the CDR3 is TGTGCCAGTAGTATCACTAGTCTCGTAACCGGGGAGCTGTTTTTT.

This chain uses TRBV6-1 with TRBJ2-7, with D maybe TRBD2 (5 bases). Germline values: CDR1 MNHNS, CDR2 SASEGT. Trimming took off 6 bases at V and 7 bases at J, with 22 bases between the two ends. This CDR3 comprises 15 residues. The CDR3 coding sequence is TGTGCCAGCAGAGGGTTAGCCAGCGGTGGAGAGGAGCAGTACTTC. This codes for CASRGLASGGEEQYF.

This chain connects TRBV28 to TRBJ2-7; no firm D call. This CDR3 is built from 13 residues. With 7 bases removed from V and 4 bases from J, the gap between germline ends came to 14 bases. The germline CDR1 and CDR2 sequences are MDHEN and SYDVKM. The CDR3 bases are TGTGCCAGCATTCTAGGAGTTGGGTACGAGCAGTACTTC. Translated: CASILGVGYEQYF.

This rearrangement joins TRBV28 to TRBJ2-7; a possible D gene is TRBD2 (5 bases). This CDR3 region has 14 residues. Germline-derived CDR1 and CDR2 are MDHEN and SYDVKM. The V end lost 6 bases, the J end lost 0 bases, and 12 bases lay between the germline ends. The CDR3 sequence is CASSEGYGSYEQYF. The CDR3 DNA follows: TGTGCCAGCAGCGAGGGATATGGCTCCTACGAGCAGTACTTC.

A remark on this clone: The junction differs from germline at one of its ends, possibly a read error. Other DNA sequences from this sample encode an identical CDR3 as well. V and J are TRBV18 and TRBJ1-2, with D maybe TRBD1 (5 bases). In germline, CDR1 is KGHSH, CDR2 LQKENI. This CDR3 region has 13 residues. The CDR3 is CASSQTANYGYTF. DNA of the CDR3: TGTGCCAGCTCACAGACAGCTAACTACGGCTACACCTTC.

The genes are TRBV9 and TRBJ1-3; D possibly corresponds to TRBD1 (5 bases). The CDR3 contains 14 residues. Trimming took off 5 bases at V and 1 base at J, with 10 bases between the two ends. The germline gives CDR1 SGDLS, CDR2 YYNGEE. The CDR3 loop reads CASSEGVSGNTIYF. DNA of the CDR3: TGTGCCAGCAGTGAAGGGGTTTCTGGAAACACCATATATTTT.

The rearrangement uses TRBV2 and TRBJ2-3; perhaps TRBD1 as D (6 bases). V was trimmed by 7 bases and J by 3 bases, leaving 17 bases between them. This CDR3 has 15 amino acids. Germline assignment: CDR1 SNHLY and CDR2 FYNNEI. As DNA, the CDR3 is TGTGCCAGCACGCCTTGGGGGCTTTCGACAGATACGCAGTATTTT. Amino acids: CASTPWGLSTDTQYF. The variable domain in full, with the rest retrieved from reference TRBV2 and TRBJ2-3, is EPEVTQTPSHQVTQMGQEVILRCVPISNHLYFYWYRQILGQKVEFLVSFYNNEISEKSEIFDDQFSVERPDGSNFTLKIRSTKLEDSAMYFCASTPWGLSTDTQYFGPGTRLTVL.

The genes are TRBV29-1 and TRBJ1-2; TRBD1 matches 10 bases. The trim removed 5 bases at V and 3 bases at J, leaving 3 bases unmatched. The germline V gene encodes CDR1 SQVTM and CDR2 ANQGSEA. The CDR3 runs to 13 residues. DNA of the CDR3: TGCAGCGTTCGGGACAGGGGAGACTATGGCTACACCTTC. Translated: CSVRDRGDYGYTF.

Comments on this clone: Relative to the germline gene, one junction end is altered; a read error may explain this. For the CDR3, the DNA is TGTGCGAGCAAAGGGGGCGTAACCTACGAGCAGTACTTC. Translating it yields CASKGGVTYEQYF. The chain is built from TRBV2 and TRBJ2-7, with 7 bases lining up with TRBD1. The V gene's germline CDR1 is SNHLY and CDR2 FYNNEI. The CDR3 is 13 residues long.

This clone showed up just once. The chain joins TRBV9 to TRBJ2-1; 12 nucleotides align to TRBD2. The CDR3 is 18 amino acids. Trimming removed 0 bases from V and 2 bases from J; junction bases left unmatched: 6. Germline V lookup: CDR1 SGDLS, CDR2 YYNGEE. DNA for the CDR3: TGTGCCAGCAGCGTAGTGCCTAGCGGGAGGGCCGCCTACAATGAGCAGTTCTTC. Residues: CASSVVPSGRAAYNEQFF.

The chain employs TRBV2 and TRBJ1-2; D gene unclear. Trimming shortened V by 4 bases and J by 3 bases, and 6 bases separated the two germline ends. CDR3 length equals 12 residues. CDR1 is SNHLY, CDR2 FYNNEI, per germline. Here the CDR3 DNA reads TGTGCCAGCAGTGGGCAGGACTATGGCTACACCTTC. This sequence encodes CASSGQDYGYTF.

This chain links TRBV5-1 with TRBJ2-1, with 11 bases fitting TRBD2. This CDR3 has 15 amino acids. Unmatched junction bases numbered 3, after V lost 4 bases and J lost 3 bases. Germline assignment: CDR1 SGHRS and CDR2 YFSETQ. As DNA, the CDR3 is TGCGCCAGCAGCCGGACTAGCGGGTTCTACAATGAGCAGTTCTTC. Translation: CASSRTSGFYNEQFF.

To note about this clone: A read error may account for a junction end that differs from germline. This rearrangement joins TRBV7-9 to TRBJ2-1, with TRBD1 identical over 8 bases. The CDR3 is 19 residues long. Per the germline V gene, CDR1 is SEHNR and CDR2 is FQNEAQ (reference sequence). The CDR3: CSSSTKGGTGTGSYNEQFF. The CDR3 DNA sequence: TGTTCCAGTTCCACTAAGGGTGGTACCGGGACAGGTTCCTACAATGAGCAGTTCTTC.

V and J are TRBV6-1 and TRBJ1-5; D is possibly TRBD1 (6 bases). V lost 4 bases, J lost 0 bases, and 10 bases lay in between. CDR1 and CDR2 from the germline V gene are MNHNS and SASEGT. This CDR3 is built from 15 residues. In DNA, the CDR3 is TGTGCCAGCAGTGCTGCAGGGGTTAGCAATCAGCCCCAGCATTTT. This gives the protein CASSAAGVSNQPQHF.

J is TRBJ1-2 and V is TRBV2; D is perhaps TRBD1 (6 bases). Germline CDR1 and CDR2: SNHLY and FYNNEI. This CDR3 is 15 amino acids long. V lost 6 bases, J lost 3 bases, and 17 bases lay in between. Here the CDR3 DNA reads TGTGCCAGCAGGAGATCAGGGGTCCGTGACTATGGCTACACCTTC. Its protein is CASRRSGVRDYGYTF.

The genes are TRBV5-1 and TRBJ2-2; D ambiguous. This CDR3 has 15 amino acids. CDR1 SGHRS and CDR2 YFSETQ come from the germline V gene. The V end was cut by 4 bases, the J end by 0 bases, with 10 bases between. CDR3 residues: CASSPGQSNTGELFF. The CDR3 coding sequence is TGCGCCAGCAGCCCGGGTCAATCGAACACCGGGGAGCTGTTTTTT.

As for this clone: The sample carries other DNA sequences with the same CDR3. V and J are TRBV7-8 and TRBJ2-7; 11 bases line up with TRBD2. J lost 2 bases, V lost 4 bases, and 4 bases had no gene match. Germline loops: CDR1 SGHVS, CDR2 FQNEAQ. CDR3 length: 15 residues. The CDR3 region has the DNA TGTGCCAGCAGCTCGGGACTAGCGGTTACCTACGAGCAGTACTTC. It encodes CASSSGLAVTYEQYF.

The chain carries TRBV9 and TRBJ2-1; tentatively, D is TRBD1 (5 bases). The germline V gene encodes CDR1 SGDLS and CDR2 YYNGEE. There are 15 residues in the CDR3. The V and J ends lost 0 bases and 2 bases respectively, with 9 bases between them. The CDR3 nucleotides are TGTGCCAGCAGCGTAGGGGGCAGTACCTACAATGAGCAGTTCTTC. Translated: CASSVGGSTYNEQFF.

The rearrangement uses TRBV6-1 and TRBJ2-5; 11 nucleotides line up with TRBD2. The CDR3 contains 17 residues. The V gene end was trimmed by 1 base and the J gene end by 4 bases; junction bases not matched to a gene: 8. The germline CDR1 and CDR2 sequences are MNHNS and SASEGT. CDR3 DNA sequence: TGTGCCAGCAGTGAAGGAAGCGCAGGGACTAGCGGAGAGACCCAGTACTTC. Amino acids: CASSEGSAGTSGETQYF.

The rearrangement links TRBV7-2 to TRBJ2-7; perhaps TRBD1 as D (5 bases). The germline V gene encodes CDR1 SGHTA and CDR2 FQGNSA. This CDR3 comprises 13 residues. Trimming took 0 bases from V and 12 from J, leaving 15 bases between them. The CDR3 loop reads CASSLATLAGSYF. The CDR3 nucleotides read TGTGCCAGCAGCTTAGCAACCTTGGCAGGGTCGTACTTC.

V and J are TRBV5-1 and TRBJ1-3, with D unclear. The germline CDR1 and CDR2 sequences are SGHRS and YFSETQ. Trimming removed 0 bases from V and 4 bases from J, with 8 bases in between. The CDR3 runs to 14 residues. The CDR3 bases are TGCGCCAGCAGCTTGGCCGAAAGCGGAAACACCATATATTTT. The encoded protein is CASSLAESGNTIYF.

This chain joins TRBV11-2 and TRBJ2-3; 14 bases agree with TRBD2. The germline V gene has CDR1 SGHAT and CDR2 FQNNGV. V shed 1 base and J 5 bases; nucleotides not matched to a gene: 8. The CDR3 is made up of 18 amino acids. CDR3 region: CASSLALGTSGRKDTQYF. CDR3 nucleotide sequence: TGTGCCAGCAGCTTAGCCCTCGGGACTAGCGGGAGAAAAGATACGCAGTATTTT.

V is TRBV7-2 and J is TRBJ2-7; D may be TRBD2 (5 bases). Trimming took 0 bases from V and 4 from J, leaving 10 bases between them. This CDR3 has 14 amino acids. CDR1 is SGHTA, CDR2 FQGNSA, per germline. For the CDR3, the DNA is TGTGCCAGCAGCTTAGCCGTCGGGGAGTACGAGCAGTACTTC. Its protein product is CASSLAVGEYEQYF.

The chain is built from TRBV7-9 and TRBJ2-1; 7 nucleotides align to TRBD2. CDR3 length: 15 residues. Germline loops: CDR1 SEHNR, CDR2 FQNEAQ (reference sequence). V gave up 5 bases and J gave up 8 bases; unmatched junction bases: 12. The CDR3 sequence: CASSPPLGRAHEQFF. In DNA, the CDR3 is TGTGCCAGCAGCCCCCCCTTGGGGAGGGCCCATGAGCAGTTCTTC.

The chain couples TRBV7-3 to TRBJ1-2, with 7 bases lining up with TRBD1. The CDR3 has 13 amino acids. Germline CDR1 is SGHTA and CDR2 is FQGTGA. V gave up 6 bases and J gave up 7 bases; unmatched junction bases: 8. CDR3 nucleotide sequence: TGTGCCAGCAGTCTGACAGGGCGGTCTGGCTACACCTTC. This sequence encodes CASSLTGRSGYTF.